Listed here are 15 T cell receptor beta chains from one sample, sequenced in a study of beta chain features in type 1 diabetes. The study reverse transcribed the entire isolated RNA, so it sequenced expressed TCRB transcripts. Measured with immunoSEQ multiplex PCR; TCRdb has only the in-frame clones, and not every one. The top ten clones hold about 0.034% of a sample with hundreds of thousands of clones, over 11% of them seen once. Source material: naive CD4+ T cells from blood. The origin of the receptors is a man aged 25-45 years in good health.

A word on this clone: Other DNA variants within this sample encode the same CDR3. The J gene is TRBJ2-3, the V gene TRBV20-1; perhaps TRBD1 as D (5 bases). The V gene lost 5 bases and the J gene lost 6 bases, with 9 bases spanning the gap. CDR1 is DFQATT, CDR2 SNEGSKA, per germline (reference sequence). The CDR3 spans 11 residues. CDR3 DNA: TGCAGTGCTGTAGCAGGGGATACGCAGTATTTT. Its translation: CSAVAGDTQYF.

This clone was observed a handful of times. This CDR3 is CASSLSGQDNQPQHF. The CDR3 DNA reads as TGCGCCAGCAGCTTGTCGGGACAGGACAATCAGCCCCAGCATTTT. The chain links TRBV5-1 to TRBJ1-5, with 8 nucleotides matching TRBD1. This CDR3 has 15 amino acids. The V segment lost 1 base and the J segment 3 bases; nucleotides outside the gene matches: 3. Germline V gene sequence: CDR1 SGHRS, CDR2 YFSETQ.

CDR3 sequence reads: CASSSDRVGSNQPQHF. The CDR3 DNA is TGTGCCAGCAGCTCCGACAGGGTTGGGAGCAATCAGCCCCAGCATTTT. The chain carries TRBV7-9 and TRBJ1-5; 7 positions match TRBD1. CDR1 is SEHNR and CDR2 is FQNEAQ in the germline V gene (reference sequence). J was trimmed by 1 base and V by 4 bases; bases with no gene match: 7. CDR3 length: 16 amino acids.

The chain links TRBV29-1 to TRBJ2-5, with a weak D call TRBD1 (6 bases). Germline CDR1 is SQVTM and CDR2 is ANQGSEA. The CDR3 totals 11 residues. The germline V and J ends were trimmed by 7 bases and 4 bases, with 10 bases remaining between them. This CDR3 is CSGRGGETQYF. The DNA for the CDR3 is TGCAGCGGCAGGGGTGGAGAGACCCAGTACTTC.

This clone has a handful of counts. The rearrangement joins TRBV4-2 to TRBJ2-5; no firm D call. With 9 bases removed from V and 3 bases from J, the gap between germline ends came to 14 bases. The CDR3 runs to 13 residues. CDR1 is LGHNA and CDR2 is YNFKEQ in the germline V gene. DNA of the CDR3: TGTGCCAGTAGATATACAGCTGAAGAGACCCAGTACTTC. Residues: CASRYTAEETQYF.

Comments on this clone: At the DNA level, this CDR3 is encoded by other sequences in the same sample as well. The chain combines TRBV6-5 with TRBJ2-7, with D perhaps given as TRBD1 or TRBD2 (5 bases each). This CDR3 comprises 13 residues. V was cut by 0 bases and J by 4 bases, with 7 bases left in between. Germline-derived CDR1 and CDR2 are MNHEY and SVGAGI. CDR3 region: CASSYSGAYEQYF. The CDR3 bases are TGTGCCAGCAGTTACTCCGGGGCATACGAGCAGTACTTC.

This chain uses TRBV19 with TRBJ1-1; D is unresolved. The CDR3 loop spans 10 amino acids. Trimming shortened V by 9 bases and J by 8 bases, and 10 bases separated the two germline ends. The germline gives CDR1 LNHDA, CDR2 SQIVND (reference sequence). CDR3 loop: CASGGWEAFF. CDR3 DNA: TGTGCCAGCGGCGGTTGGGAAGCTTTCTTT.

The chain joins TRBV9 to TRBJ2-2; 7 nucleotides line up with TRBD1. V shed 0 bases, J shed 7 bases, and the junction held 9 bases outside the gene matches. Germline V gives CDR1 SGDLS, CDR2 YYNGEE. The CDR3 spans 16 residues. DNA of the CDR3: TGTGCCAGCAGCGTAGTCCCGGGACAGAAAGTCGGGGAGCTGTTTTTT. Amino acid sequence: CASSVVPGQKVGELFF.

This clone was seen only a few times. The chain carries TRBV7-2 and TRBJ2-3, with 8 bases identical to TRBD1. Trimming removed 5 bases from V and 2 bases from J; junction bases left unmatched: 3. Germline-derived CDR1 and CDR2 are SGHTA and FQGNSA. There are 14 residues in the CDR3. CDR3: CASSQDRVTDTQYF. CDR3 sequence (DNA): TGTGCCAGCAGCCAGGACAGGGTCACAGATACGCAGTATTTT.

This rearrangement joins TRBV7-9 to TRBJ2-3; D not certain. The V gene lost 3 bases and the J gene lost 0 bases, with 16 bases spanning the gap. This CDR3 region has 17 residues. The germline CDR1 and CDR2 sequences are SEHNR and FQNEAQ (reference sequence). The CDR3 DNA follows: TGTGCCAGCAGCTTTGGGTTTTGGGGATCTAGCACAGATACGCAGTATTTT. Amino acids: CASSFGFWGSSTDTQYF.

This chain uses TRBV25-1 with TRBJ2-7, with 7 bases lining up with TRBD1. CDR3 length: 15 residues. The junction had 4 bases not matched to a gene; V was cut back by 1 base and J by 1 base. Germline values: CDR1 MGHDK, CDR2 SYGVNS. This CDR3 is CASSELGGRSYEQYF. In DNA form, the CDR3 reads TGTGCCAGCAGTGAATTAGGGGGCAGGTCCTACGAGCAGTACTTC.

The J gene is TRBJ1-2, the V gene TRBV5-6; D is possibly TRBD1 (6 bases). V lost 4 bases and J 0 bases, leaving 22 bases between the germline ends. CDR1 and CDR2 from the germline V gene are SGHDT and YYEEEE. This CDR3 comprises 18 residues. For the CDR3, the DNA is TGTGCCAGCAGCCTTAAAACCAAGGTGGACAGCGCTAACTATGGCTACACCTTC. Its translation is CASSLKTKVDSANYGYTF.

This clone was counted between two and nine times. The rearrangement links TRBV2 to TRBJ1-2; D ambiguous. This CDR3 region has 12 residues. The germline V gene has CDR1 SNHLY and CDR2 FYNNEI. With 3 bases removed from V and 8 bases from J, the gap between germline ends came to 10 bases. The CDR3 loop reads CASSDRPGGYTF. Here the CDR3 DNA reads TGTGCCAGCAGTGACCGGCCGGGAGGCTACACCTTC.

This clone has more than one count but fewer than ten. The junction and the germline gene differ at one end; a read error may be behind it. The rearrangement links TRBV10-3 to TRBJ2-5, with 7 nucleotides matching TRBD1. This CDR3 is built from 14 residues. The V gene's germline CDR1 is ENHRY and CDR2 SYGVKD. In DNA, the CDR3 is TGTGCCAGCAGTGAAGGGGGCCTAAGTGTGACCCAGTACTTC. It is translated as CASSEGGLSVTQYF.

The V call is TRBV20-1, the J call TRBJ1-5, with D possibly being TRBD1 (6 bases). The CDR3 contains 11 residues. V dropped 7 bases and J dropped 11 bases, with 15 bases sitting between them. Looked up from germline, CDR1 is DFQATT and CDR2 is SNEGSKA (reference sequence). The CDR3 DNA follows: TGCAGTGTTCGACAGGCCCAAACCCAGCATTTT. Its protein is CSVRQAQTQHF.